The 14 T cell receptor beta chains listed next were all sequenced from one sample in a study of early T cells in non-severe SARS-CoV-2 infection. Each CDR3 protein is one row after TCRdb ran MiXCR on the 5' RACE reads. The sample contains 30,000 to 40,000 distinct CDR3 sequences, roughly 7.1% of which appear only once. The sequenced sample was whole blood, obtained at baseline. These receptors came from an adult who was a healthcare worker with PCR-confirmed SARS-CoV-2 infection or an uninfected control (not recorded which).

Here the CDR3 reads CASSSPLRTGTEAFF. CDR3 nucleotide sequence: TGTGCCAGCAGCTCCCCCTTGCGCACGGGCACTGAAGCTTTCTTT. The chain combines TRBV7-2 with TRBJ1-1, with D unresolved. Trimming removed 4 bases at V and 4 bases at J, with 16 bases between. Germline values: CDR1 SGHTA, CDR2 FQGNSA. CDR3 size: 15 residues.

This clonotype was picked up a small number of times. This chain uses TRBV7-8 with TRBJ2-5, with 8 bases that match TRBD2. CDR3 size: 16 residues. Unmatched junction bases numbered 8, after V lost 5 bases and J lost 0 bases. Germline-derived CDR1 and CDR2 are SGHVS and FQNEAQ. The CDR3 spells CASSNLAGGNQETQYF. CDR3 nucleotide sequence: TGTGCCAGCAGCAACCTTGCGGGAGGCAACCAAGAGACCCAGTACTTC.

In its sample, this clonotype was seen a few times. The chain links TRBV5-1 to TRBJ2-3; 14 bases fit TRBD2. The CDR3 consists of 16 residues. Germline loops: CDR1 SGHRS, CDR2 YFSETQ. After removal of 4 bases from V and 6 bases from J, the junction contained 7 bases not matched to a gene. CDR3 sequence: CASSSQGTSGSDTQYF. The CDR3, as DNA: TGCGCCAGCAGCAGCCAAGGGACTAGCGGGAGTGATACGCAGTATTTT.

Many counts were recorded for this clonotype. The V gene is TRBV5-5, the J gene TRBJ2-7; 7 bases match TRBD1. The trim removed 2 bases at V and 2 bases at J, leaving 7 bases unmatched. The CDR3 runs 15 residues. The V gene's germline CDR1 is SGHKS and CDR2 YYEKEE (reference sequence). The CDR3 sequence is CASSFLGTGAYEQYF. The CDR3 bases are TGTGCCAGCAGCTTCCTGGGTACAGGGGCCTACGAGCAGTACTTC.

This clonotype was seen at least ten times. The chain links TRBV5-1 to TRBJ2-1, with 9 bases identical to TRBD2. CDR1 is SGHRS and CDR2 is YFSETQ in the germline V gene. V dropped 5 bases and J dropped 6; count of bases not matched to a gene: 9. CDR3 length: 15 residues. In DNA, the CDR3 is TGCGCCAGCAGGCCAACCGGGACTAGCACCAATGAGCAGTTCTTC. Protein sequence: CASRPTGTSTNEQFF.

This clonotype was detected only a few times. This chain links TRBV28 with TRBJ1-1, with a weak D call TRBD1 (5 bases). Germline values: CDR1 MDHEN, CDR2 SYDVKM. Trimming took 0 bases from V and 2 from J, leaving 16 bases between them. This CDR3 comprises 17 residues. This CDR3 reads CASSLWGTAQTNTEAFF. In nucleotides, the CDR3 is TGTGCCAGCAGTTTATGGGGGACTGCACAAACAAACACTGAAGCTTTCTTT.

This clonotype has at least ten counts. The rearrangement links TRBV9 to TRBJ1-1; D ambiguous. CDR3 size: 13 residues. Germline CDR1 reads SGDLS; CDR2 reads YYNGEE. The germline V and J ends were trimmed by 0 bases and 8 bases, with 11 bases remaining between them. CDR3 in amino acids: CASSVGEDGEAFF. The CDR3 DNA sequence: TGTGCCAGCAGCGTAGGGGAAGATGGCGAAGCTTTCTTT.

This clonotype was observed many times. The V gene is TRBV7-2, the J gene TRBJ1-1; no clear D. Germline V CDR1 and CDR2: SGHTA, FQGNSA. V was shortened by 5 bases and J by 5 bases, with 24 bases between the two germline ends. This CDR3 contains 17 residues. CDR3 coding DNA: TGTGCCAGCAGCACCTCACGCGGAGGAAACCCGCGAACTGAAGCTTTCTTT. Translated: CASSTSRGGNPRTEAFF. The full variable domain, completed using reference TRBV7-2 and TRBJ1-1, is GAGVSQSPSNKVTEKGKDVELRCDPISGHTALYWYRQSLGQGLEFLIYFQGNSAPDKSGLPSDRFSAERTGGSVSTLTIQRTQQEDSAVYLCASSTSRGGNPRTEAFFGQGTRLTVV.

This clonotype was seen a few times. This chain joins TRBV4-3 and TRBJ1-4, with TRBD1 matching 7 bases. This CDR3 is 15 amino acids long. Unmatched junction bases numbered 6, after V lost 0 bases and J lost 8 bases. Germline V gene lookup returns CDR1 LGHNA and CDR2 YSLEER. CDR3 bases: TGCGCCAGCAGCCAAGATGTACAGGGGATAGAAAAACTGTTTTTT. Its translation is CASSQDVQGIEKLFF.

This clonotype was seen repeatedly, ten times or more. This chain joins TRBV19 and TRBJ1-5; 9 bases are shared with TRBD1. This CDR3 contains 16 residues. The ends lost 3 bases at V and 5 bases at J; junction bases unmatched: 8. Germline V gene lookup returns CDR1 LNHDA and CDR2 SQIVND (reference sequence). CDR3 sequence reads: CASSIPGQGWDQPQHF. For the CDR3, the DNA is TGTGCCAGTAGTATTCCGGGACAGGGATGGGATCAGCCCCAGCATTTT.

Only a few counts were recorded for this clonotype. The chain has TRBV7-3 and TRBJ2-1, with 8 nucleotides matching TRBD2. CDR1 is SGHTA and CDR2 is FQGTGA in the germline V gene. The CDR3 loop spans 14 amino acids. The ends lost 4 bases at V and 4 bases at J; junction bases unmatched: 3. CDR3 sequence: CASSSSGQYNEQFF. For the CDR3, the DNA is TGTGCCAGCAGCTCTAGCGGGCAATACAATGAGCAGTTCTTC. The complete variable domain, with remaining parts taken from reference TRBV7-3 and TRBJ2-1, reads GAGVSQTPSNKVTEKGKYVELRCDPISGHTALYWYRQSLGQGPEFLIYFQGTGAADDSGLPNDRFFAVRPEGSVSTLKIQRTERGDSAVYLCASSSSGQYNEQFFGPGTRLTVL.

This clonotype was found many times. The J gene is TRBJ2-1, the V gene TRBV20-1; D possibly corresponds to TRBD2 (6 bases). The length of the CDR3 is 12 residues. The V gene's germline CDR1 is DFQATT and CDR2 SNEGSKA (reference sequence). The germline V and J ends were trimmed by 3 bases and 6 bases, with 9 bases remaining between them. The CDR3, as DNA: TGCAGTGCTAGCGGGAGCACCAATGAGCAGTTCTTC. Protein sequence: CSASGSTNEQFF.

This clonotype was counted a few times. The rearrangement uses TRBV11-2 and TRBJ2-5; no clear D gene. CDR1 and CDR2 (germline): SGHAT, FQNNGV. The germline V and J ends were trimmed by 1 base and 2 bases, with 8 bases remaining between them. The CDR3 is 14 residues long. The CDR3 DNA follows: TGTGCCAGCAGCTTAGCGGGCGGTCAAGAGACCCAGTACTTC. It translates to CASSLAGGQETQYF.

This clonotype was seen many times. The J gene is TRBJ2-3, the V gene TRBV18, with unresolved D. V lost 3 bases and J 2 bases, leaving 12 bases between the germline ends. CDR1 and CDR2 (germline): KGHSH, LQKENI. The CDR3 sequence is 15 residues long. The CDR3, as DNA: TGTGCCAGCTCACCTCCCGCAGGCTCCACAGATACGCAGTATTTT. It codes for CASSPPAGSTDTQYF.